The next 17 T cell receptor beta chains were all read from a single sample in a study of cytomegalovirus exposure and HLA in healthy donors (dated by TCRdb to 2016 to 2017). Libraries were prepared through the immunoSEQ multiplex PCR assay. The multiplex PCR relied on a mix of 60 forward primers for TCR Vbeta segments and 13 reverse primers for TCR Jbeta segments. TCRdb mirrors the immuneACCESS table, restricted to in-frame sequences. Some clones are absent from its copies; in checked studies, under half trace to an unresolved V gene, and the reason for the others is unknown. A total of more than 85,000 clones appear in this sample, 65% to 80% of them only once. Of the sample, about 3.2% is held by the ten largest clones. The sample comprised PBMCs. Source of these receptors: a woman in her fifties or sixties in good health and CMV-seropositive.

The chain combines TRBV4-2 with TRBJ2-1; 9 nucleotides match TRBD1. Germline lookup yields CDR1 LGHNA and CDR2 YNFKEQ. V shed 1 base, J shed 6 bases, and the junction held 7 bases outside the gene matches. The CDR3 has 16 residues. CDR3 region: CASSQVGTGLVNEQFF. In DNA form, the CDR3 reads TGTGCCAGCAGCCAAGTGGGGACAGGGTTAGTCAATGAGCAGTTCTTC.

This clone is a singleton in its sample. The J gene is TRBJ1-2, the V gene TRBV2; 7 nucleotides agree with TRBD1. This CDR3 is built from 12 residues. J was trimmed by 8 bases and V by 4 bases; bases with no gene match: 4. Germline lookup yields CDR1 SNHLY and CDR2 FYNNEI. Written as DNA, the CDR3 is TGTGCCAGCAGTGGGGACAGTCGAGGCTACACCTTC. It codes for CASSGDSRGYTF.

The V and J genes are TRBV6-5 and TRBJ2-7; weak D call: TRBD1 (6 bases). The CDR3 is 14 residues long. Germline CDR1 and CDR2: MNHEY and SVGAGI. V shed 5 bases and J shed 5 bases, with 16 bases lying between them. In DNA, the CDR3 is TGTGCCAGCAGTGAATCAGGGGTTCGGGACGAGCAGTACTTC. Protein product: CASSESGVRDEQYF.

This clone was recorded only once. This chain connects TRBV5-1 to TRBJ2-1; the D is unclear. The CDR3 totals 16 residues. V was cut by 0 bases and J by 0 bases, with 10 bases left in between. Germline loops: CDR1 SGHRS, CDR2 YFSETQ. The CDR3 DNA reads TGCGCCAGCAGCTTGGAAGCGCTCAGCTCCTACAATGAGCAGTTCTTC. Its translation: CASSLEALSSYNEQFF. Based on the CDR3 plus reference TRBV5-1 and TRBJ2-1, the full variable domain is KAGVTQTPRYLIKTRGQQVTLSCSPISGHRSVSWYQQTPGQGLQFLFEYFSETQRNKGNFPGRFSGRQFSNSRSEMNVSTLELGDSALYLCASSLEALSSYNEQFFGPGTRLTVL.

The chain has TRBV19 and TRBJ1-2, with 8 positions matching TRBD1. V shed 6 bases, J shed 8 bases, and the junction held 5 bases outside the gene matches. The CDR3 sequence is 12 residues long. CDR1 is LNHDA and CDR2 is SQIVND in the germline V gene (reference sequence). The CDR3 loop is CASSRGPDGYTF. DNA for the CDR3: TGTGCCAGTAGCAGGGGGCCCGACGGCTACACCTTC.

The gene calls are TRBV4-1 and TRBJ2-5; D gene unclear. Trimming took off 0 bases at V and 5 bases at J, with 13 bases between the two ends. This CDR3 is 15 amino acids long. The germline V gene has CDR1 MGHRA and CDR2 YSYEKL. The CDR3 loop is CASSQDSTTIETQYF. The CDR3 DNA sequence: TGCGCCAGCAGCCAAGATAGTACCACCATTGAGACCCAGTACTTC.

The rearrangement uses TRBV27 and TRBJ1-2; weak D call: TRBD1 (6 bases). Between the trimmed V and J ends, which lost 4 bases and 3 bases, there was a span of 15 bases. The CDR3 contains 15 residues. Looked up from germline, CDR1 is MNHEY and CDR2 is SMNVEV (reference sequence). CDR3 DNA sequence: TGTGCCAGCAGTTCAAGCACACAGGGATACTATGGCTACACCTTC. Translation gives CASSSSTQGYYGYTF.

The J gene is TRBJ2-7, the V gene TRBV7-3; a possible D gene is TRBD2 (6 bases). V dropped 5 bases and J dropped 5 bases, with 19 bases sitting between them. From germline, CDR1 is SGHTA and CDR2 FQGTGA. The CDR3 spans 15 residues. CDR3 sequence (DNA): TGTGCCAGCAGCCCCATCGGGGGTTTCGCCAACGAGCAGTACTTC. It specifies CASSPIGGFANEQYF.

This chain links TRBV12-5 with TRBJ2-7; perhaps TRBD2 as D (6 bases). This CDR3 contains 17 residues. The V and J ends lost 2 bases and 0 bases respectively, with 17 bases between them. From germline, CDR1 is LGHNT and CDR2 FRNRAP. The CDR3 coding sequence is TGTGCTAGTGGTTTGAGACTTACTAGCTCGAGCTCCTACGAGCAGTACTTC. Translation gives CASGLRLTSSSSYEQYF.

J is TRBJ2-2 and V is TRBV11-2, with D maybe TRBD2 (5 bases). CDR1 is SGHAT and CDR2 is FQNNGV in the germline V gene. V lost 0 bases and J 0 bases, leaving 11 bases between the germline ends. This CDR3 region has 17 residues. The CDR3 DNA follows: TGTGCCAGCAGCTTAGATCCTGAGGGCGCGAACACCGGGGAGCTGTTTTTT. Residues: CASSLDPEGANTGELFF.

The genes are TRBV28 and TRBJ1-5; unclear D gene. CDR3 length: 15 residues. Looked up from germline, CDR1 is MDHEN and CDR2 is SYDVKM. Trimming removed 5 bases at V and 3 bases at J, with 14 bases between. CDR3 bases: TGTGCCAGCAGTGCCATTCCGGGAGTCAATCAGCCCCAGCATTTT. This translates into CASSAIPGVNQPQHF. Full variable domain (missing parts from reference TRBV28 and TRBJ1-5): DVKVTQSSRYLVKRTGEKVFLECVQDMDHENMFWYRQDPGLGLRLIYFSYDVKMKEKGDIPEGYSVSREKKERFSLILESASTNQTSMYLCASSAIPGVNQPQHFGDGTRLSIL.

V gene TRBV10-3 combines with J gene TRBJ2-3; 13 nucleotides match TRBD2. V was pared by 6 bases and J by 5 bases, with 5 bases of the junction left unmatched. This CDR3 is 15 amino acids long. CDR1 and CDR2 (germline): ENHRY, SYGVKD. CDR3: CAIRAGTSGVDTQYF. The CDR3 bases are TGTGCCATCAGAGCCGGGACTAGCGGGGTAGATACGCAGTATTTT.

This clone has only a few counts. Here the CDR3 reads CASSRNSGTGNYEQYF. In nucleotides, the CDR3 is TGTGCCAGCAGCCGGAATTCCGGGACAGGGAACTACGAGCAGTACTTC. The V gene is TRBV11-2, the J gene TRBJ2-7; TRBD1 aligns across 9 bases. The CDR3 spans 16 residues. CDR1 is SGHAT and CDR2 is FQNNGV in the germline V gene. The ends lost 5 bases at V and 3 bases at J; junction bases unmatched: 11.

The rearrangement joins TRBV10-3 to TRBJ1-4; perhaps TRBD1 as D (6 bases). V lost 6 bases and J 3 bases, leaving 8 bases between the germline ends. The CDR3 has 13 amino acids. Germline CDR1 ENHRY, CDR2 SYGVKD. The CDR3 reads CAIRGQPNEKLFF. The CDR3 DNA is TGTGCCATCAGGGGACAACCTAATGAAAAACTGTTTTTT.

The J gene is TRBJ2-2, the V gene TRBV5-4; D gene unclear. Between the trimmed V and J ends, which lost 0 bases and 0 bases, there was a span of 9 bases. The CDR3 is 16 residues long. Per germline, CDR1 SGHNT and CDR2 YYREEE (reference sequence). CDR3 protein: CASSLASAANTGELFF. CDR3 sequence (DNA): TGTGCCAGCAGCTTGGCCAGCGCCGCGAACACCGGGGAGCTGTTTTTT.

To note about this clone: The identical CDR3 is also encoded by other nucleotide sequences in the sample. This chain joins TRBV18 and TRBJ1-2; 12 bases agree with TRBD1. In germline, CDR1 is KGHSH, CDR2 LQKENI. This CDR3 is built from 15 residues. V shed 3 bases and J 4 bases; nucleotides not matched to a gene: 3. CDR3 protein: CASSPGTGGIYGYTF. CDR3 nucleotide sequence: TGTGCCAGCTCACCGGGGACAGGGGGCATCTATGGCTACACCTTC.

Note on this clone: The germline gene is not matched at one end of the junction; a read error may be the cause. The chain carries TRBV7-9 and TRBJ2-7, with D unresolved. CDR1 is SEHNR and CDR2 is FQNEAQ in the germline V gene (reference sequence). The CDR3 has 11 amino acids. The CDR3 protein is CSSSFQYEQYF. The CDR3, as DNA: TGTTCCAGCAGCTTTCAGTACGAGCAGTACTTC.